These 14 T cell receptor beta chains share one sample of origin, sequenced in a study of T cells after yellow fever vaccination. Each CDR3 protein is one row after TCRdb ran MiXCR on the 5' RACE reads. The table has roughly 500,000 distinct CDR3 sequences, under 25% seen once. Material: PBMCs, obtained 15 days after the yellow fever booster vaccination. The origin of the receptors is a man aged 30-40 years who received the YFV17D yellow fever vaccine.

J is TRBJ2-7 and V is TRBV6-2 or TRBV6-3; possible D gene TRBD1, 5 bases. This CDR3 is 16 amino acids long. Trimming took off 0 bases at V and 3 bases at J, with 15 bases between the two ends. Germline V gene data show CDR1 as MNHEY and CDR2 as SVGEGT. As DNA, the CDR3 is TGTGCCAGCAGTTACTCTCCCGACAGATTGGGCTACGAGCAGTACTTC. Translation gives CASSYSPDRLGYEQYF.

The chain recombines TRBV7-7 with TRBJ2-5; TRBD2 aligns across 10 bases. V was clipped by 4 bases and J by 1 base; unmatched bases: 9. Per germline, CDR1 SSHAT and CDR2 FNYEAQ (reference sequence). The CDR3 has 17 amino acids. DNA of the CDR3: TGTGCCAGCAGCTCACGGGTTAGCGGGAGGCCCCAAGAGACCCAGTACTTC. Translation: CASSSRVSGRPQETQYF.

Ten or more counts support this clonotype. The rearrangement links TRBV18 to TRBJ2-1; 8 positions agree with TRBD2. The V segment lost 8 bases and the J segment 1 base; nucleotides outside the gene matches: 4. The length of the CDR3 is 14 residues. The V gene's germline CDR1 is KGHSH and CDR2 LQKENI. The CDR3 loop reads CASSPGGSYNEQFF. The CDR3 DNA reads as TGTGCCAGCAGTCCGGGGGGGTCCTACAATGAGCAGTTCTTC.

This clonotype was counted a few times. The chain links TRBV5-1 to TRBJ2-1; TRBD2 is a possible D gene (6 bases). With 4 bases removed from V and 0 bases from J, the gap between germline ends came to 14 bases. Germline assignment: CDR1 SGHRS and CDR2 YFSETQ. This CDR3 comprises 16 residues. The DNA for the CDR3 is TGCGCCAGCAGCAGGGGCGGGGTTGGCTCCTACAATGAGCAGTTCTTC. Its translation is CASSRGGVGSYNEQFF. Supplemented by reference TRBV5-1 and TRBJ2-1, the full variable domain reads KAGVTQTPRYLIKTRGQQVTLSCSPISGHRSVSWYQQTPGQGLQFLFEYFSETQRNKGNFPGRFSGRQFSNSRSEMNVSTLELGDSALYLCASSRGGVGSYNEQFFGPGTRLTVL.

The CDR3 loop is CSLRIRNYGYTF. The CDR3, as DNA: TGCAGTTTACGAATACGGAACTATGGCTACACCTTC. The chain uses TRBV20-1 and TRBJ1-2; no reliable D call. Germline V gene data show CDR1 as DFQATT and CDR2 as SNEGSKA (reference sequence). V was trimmed by 8 bases and J by 2 bases, leaving 12 bases between them. This CDR3 has 12 residues.

This clonotype appeared many times. The chain has TRBV30 and TRBJ2-5; D is unresolved. The V gene's germline CDR1 is GTSNPN and CDR2 SVGIG (reference sequence). Deletions cut 4 bases from V and 2 bases from J, with 17 bases between. The CDR3 has 15 amino acids. CDR3 DNA sequence: TGTGCCTGGACAACACCGGGTCCGAGGCAAGAGACCCAGTACTTC. It encodes CAWTTPGPRQETQYF.

This clonotype was seen more than once but under ten times. The rearrangement links TRBV5-1 to TRBJ2-3, with 11 bases lining up with TRBD2. Germline V gene data show CDR1 as SGHRS and CDR2 as YFSETQ. The CDR3 spans 15 residues. With V trimmed by 4 bases and J by 3 bases, 4 bases remained unmatched. CDR3 protein: CASSHSGRVTDTQYF. As DNA, the CDR3 is TGCGCCAGCAGCCATAGCGGGAGGGTTACAGATACGCAGTATTTT.

This clonotype came up many times. The V gene is TRBV27, the J gene TRBJ2-3; 10 bases are shared with TRBD1. Looked up from germline, CDR1 is MNHEY and CDR2 is SMNVEV (reference sequence). There are 15 residues in the CDR3. V dropped 5 bases and J dropped 3; count of bases not matched to a gene: 5. In DNA, the CDR3 is TGTGCCAGCAGTCTTGACAGGGGGCTGACAGATACGCAGTATTTT. Protein sequence: CASSLDRGLTDTQYF.

The chain has TRBV6-2 or TRBV6-3 and TRBJ2-7; 9 nucleotides agree with TRBD1. CDR3 length equals 16 residues. The ends lost 0 bases at V and 3 bases at J; junction bases unmatched: 6. Germline CDR1 MNHEY, CDR2 SVGEGT. CDR3 sequence: CASSYSPGTGIYEQYF. The CDR3 DNA is TGTGCCAGCAGTTACTCGCCCGGGACAGGGATCTACGAGCAGTACTTC.

The genes are TRBV12-3 or TRBV12-4 and TRBJ2-1; the match to TRBD2 covers 8 bases. The J segment lost 9 bases and the V segment lost 3 bases, leaving 7 bases of the junction unmatched. This CDR3 is built from 14 residues. Here the CDR3 DNA reads TGTGCCAGCAGTTTCCCCGGGGGGGTCAGTGAGCAGTTCTTC. Translation gives CASSFPGGVSEQFF.

This clonotype was seen more than once but under ten times. The rearrangement joins TRBV20-1 to TRBJ1-3; D is unclear. CDR3 length: 14 amino acids. The V end lost 1 base, the J end lost 0 bases, and 7 bases lay between the germline ends. Germline CDR1 reads DFQATT; CDR2 reads SNEGSKA (reference sequence). CDR3 sequence reads: CSARGDRSGNTIYF. For the CDR3, the DNA is TGCAGTGCTAGAGGAGATCGCTCTGGAAACACCATATATTTT.

The CDR3 sequence: CASSHRVSNQPQHF. The CDR3 DNA follows: TGTGCCAGCAGCCACAGGGTTAGCAATCAGCCCCAGCATTTT. This sequence joins TRBV2 and TRBJ1-5, with a tentative D call TRBD1 (6 bases). This CDR3 region has 14 residues. The V gene's germline CDR1 is SNHLY and CDR2 FYNNEI. V dropped 6 bases and J dropped 0 bases, with 9 bases sitting between them.

This clonotype has a handful of counts. This sequence joins TRBV7-2 and TRBJ1-1; TRBD1 matches at 10 bases. After removal of 3 bases from V and 3 bases from J, the junction contained 10 bases not matched to a gene. There are 17 residues in the CDR3. The germline gives CDR1 SGHTA, CDR2 FQGNSA. CDR3 bases: TGTGCCAGCAGCTTCCCCGGGACAGGGGAGGTCGACACTGAAGCTTTCTTT. Translated: CASSFPGTGEVDTEAFF.

This clonotype was counted only a few times. This chain uses TRBV6-1 with TRBJ2-3, with 8 bases that match TRBD2. The CDR3 consists of 16 residues. Germline V CDR1 and CDR2: MNHNS, SASEGT. After removal of 7 bases from V and 0 bases from J, the junction contained 9 bases not matched to a gene. CDR3 coding DNA: TGTGCCAGCACCAAGTCGGCGGGAGGTAGCACAGATACGCAGTATTTT. Translating it yields CASTKSAGGSTDTQYF.